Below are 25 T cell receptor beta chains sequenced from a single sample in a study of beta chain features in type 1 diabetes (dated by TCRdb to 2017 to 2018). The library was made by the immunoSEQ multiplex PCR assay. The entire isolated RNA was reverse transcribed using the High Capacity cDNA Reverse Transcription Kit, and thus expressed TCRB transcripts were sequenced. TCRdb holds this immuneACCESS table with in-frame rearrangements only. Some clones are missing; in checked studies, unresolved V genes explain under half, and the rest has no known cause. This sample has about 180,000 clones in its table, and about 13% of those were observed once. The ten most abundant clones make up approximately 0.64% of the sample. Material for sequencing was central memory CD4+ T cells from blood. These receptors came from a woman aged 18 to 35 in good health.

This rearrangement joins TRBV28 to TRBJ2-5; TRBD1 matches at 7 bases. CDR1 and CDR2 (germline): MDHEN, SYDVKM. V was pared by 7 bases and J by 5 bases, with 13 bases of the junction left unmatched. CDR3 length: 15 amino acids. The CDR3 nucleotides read TGTGCCAGCACAAATAACAGGGGCCGTCGGGAGACCCAGTACTTC. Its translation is CASTNNRGRRETQYF. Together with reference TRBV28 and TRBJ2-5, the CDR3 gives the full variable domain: DVKVTQSSRYLVKRTGEKVFLECVQDMDHENMFWYRQDPGLGLRLIYFSYDVKMKEKGDIPEGYSVSREKKERFSLILESASTNQTSMYLCASTNNRGRRETQYFGPGTRLLVL.

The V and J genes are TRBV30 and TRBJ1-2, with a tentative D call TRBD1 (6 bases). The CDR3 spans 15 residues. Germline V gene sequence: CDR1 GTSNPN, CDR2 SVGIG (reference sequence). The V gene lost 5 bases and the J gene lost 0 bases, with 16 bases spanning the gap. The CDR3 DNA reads TGTGCCTGGCAAACAGGGAGCACAGCTAACTATGGCTACACCTTC. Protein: CAWQTGSTANYGYTF.

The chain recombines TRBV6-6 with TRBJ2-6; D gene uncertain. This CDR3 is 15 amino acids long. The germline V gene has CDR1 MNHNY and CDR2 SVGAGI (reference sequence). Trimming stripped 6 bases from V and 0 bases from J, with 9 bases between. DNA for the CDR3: TGTGCCAGCAGCCCCGAGGACTCTGGGGCCAACGTCCTGACTTTC. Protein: CASSPEDSGANVLTF.

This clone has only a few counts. The CDR3, as DNA: TGTGCCAGCAGTTACTCTGGGCAAGCCGAGCAGTTCTTC. Amino acids: CASSYSGQAEQFF. The chain carries TRBV6-5 and TRBJ2-1; D ambiguous. V was cut by 0 bases and J by 10 bases, with 10 bases left in between. Germline CDR1 is MNHEY and CDR2 is SVGAGI. CDR3 size: 13 residues.

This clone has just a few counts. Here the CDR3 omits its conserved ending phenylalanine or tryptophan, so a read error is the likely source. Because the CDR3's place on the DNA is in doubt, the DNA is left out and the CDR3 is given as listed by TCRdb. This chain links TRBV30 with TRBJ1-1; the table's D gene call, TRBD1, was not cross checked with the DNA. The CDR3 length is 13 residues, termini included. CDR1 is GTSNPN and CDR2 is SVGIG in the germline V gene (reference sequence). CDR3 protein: CAGHTGTGWGGLL.

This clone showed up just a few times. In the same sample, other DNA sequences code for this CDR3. The CDR3 sequence is CASSADRGQETQYF. CDR3 DNA: TGTGCCAGCAGCGCGGACAGGGGGCAGGAGACCCAGTACTTC. This chain connects TRBV9 to TRBJ2-5, with 11 nucleotides matching TRBD1. Germline V gene lookup returns CDR1 SGDLS and CDR2 YYNGEE. The junction had 3 bases not matched to a gene; V was cut back by 3 bases and J by 5 bases. The CDR3 is made up of 14 amino acids.

In nucleotides, the CDR3 is TGTGCCAGCAGCCTGGGACTTTTGAAAACCGGGGAGCTGTTTTTT. It translates to CASSLGLLKTGELFF. The genes are TRBV11-2 and TRBJ2-2, with a possible D match to TRBD2 (6 bases). Germline CDR1 and CDR2: SGHAT and FQNNGV. This CDR3 is 15 amino acids long. V was pared by 5 bases and J by 5 bases, with 15 bases between.

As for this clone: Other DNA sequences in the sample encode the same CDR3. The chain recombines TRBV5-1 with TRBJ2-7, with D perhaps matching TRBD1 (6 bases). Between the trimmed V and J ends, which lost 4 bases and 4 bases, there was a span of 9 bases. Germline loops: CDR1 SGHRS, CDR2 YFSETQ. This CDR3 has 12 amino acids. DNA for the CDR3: TGCGCCAGCAGCCTCCAGGGGTACGAGCAGTACTTC. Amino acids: CASSLQGYEQYF.

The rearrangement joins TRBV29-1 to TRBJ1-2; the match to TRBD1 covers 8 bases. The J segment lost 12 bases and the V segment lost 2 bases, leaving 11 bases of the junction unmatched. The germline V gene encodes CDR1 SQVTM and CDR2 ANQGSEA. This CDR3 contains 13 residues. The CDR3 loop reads CSVEYRAGGRNTF. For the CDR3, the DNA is TGCAGCGTTGAATACAGGGCAGGGGGCAGGAACACCTTC.

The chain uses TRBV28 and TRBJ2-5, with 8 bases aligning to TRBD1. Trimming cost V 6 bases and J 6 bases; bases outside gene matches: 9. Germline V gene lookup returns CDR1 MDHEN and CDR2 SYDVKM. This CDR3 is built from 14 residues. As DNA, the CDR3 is TGTGCCAGCAGCTTCCCCGACAGGGGAAAGACCCAGTACTTC. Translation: CASSFPDRGKTQYF. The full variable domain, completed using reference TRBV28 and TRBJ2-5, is DVKVTQSSRYLVKRTGEKVFLECVQDMDHENMFWYRQDPGLGLRLIYFSYDVKMKEKGDIPEGYSVSREKKERFSLILESASTNQTSMYLCASSFPDRGKTQYFGPGTRLLVL.

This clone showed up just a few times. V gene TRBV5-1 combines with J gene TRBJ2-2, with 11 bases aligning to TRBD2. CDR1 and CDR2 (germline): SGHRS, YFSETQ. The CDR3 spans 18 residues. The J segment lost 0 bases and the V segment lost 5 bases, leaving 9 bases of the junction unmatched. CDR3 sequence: CASRPTSGMRANTGELFF. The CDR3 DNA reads TGCGCCAGCAGACCGACTAGCGGGATGAGGGCGAACACCGGGGAGCTGTTTTTT.

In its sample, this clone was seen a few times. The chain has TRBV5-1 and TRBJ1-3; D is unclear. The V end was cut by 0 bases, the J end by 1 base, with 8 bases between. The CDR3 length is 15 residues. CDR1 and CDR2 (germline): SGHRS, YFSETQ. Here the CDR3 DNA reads TGCGCCAGCAGCTTGGCCGGGGATTCTGGAAACACCATATATTTT. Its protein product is CASSLAGDSGNTIYF.

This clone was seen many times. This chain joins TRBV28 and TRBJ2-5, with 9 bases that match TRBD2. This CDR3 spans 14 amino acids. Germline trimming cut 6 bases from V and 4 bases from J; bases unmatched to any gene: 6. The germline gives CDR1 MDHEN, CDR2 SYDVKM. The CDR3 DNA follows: TGTGCCAGCAGACCGCGGGGGGGAGGAGAGACCCAGTACTTC. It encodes CASRPRGGGETQYF. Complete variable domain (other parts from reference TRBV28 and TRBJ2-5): DVKVTQSSRYLVKRTGEKVFLECVQDMDHENMFWYRQDPGLGLRLIYFSYDVKMKEKGDIPEGYSVSREKKERFSLILESASTNQTSMYLCASRPRGGGETQYFGPGTRLLVL.

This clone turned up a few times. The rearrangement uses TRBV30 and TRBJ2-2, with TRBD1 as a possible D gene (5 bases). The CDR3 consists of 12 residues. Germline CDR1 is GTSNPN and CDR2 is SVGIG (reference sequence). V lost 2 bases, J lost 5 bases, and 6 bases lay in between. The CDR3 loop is CAWSPGTGELFF. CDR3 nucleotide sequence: TGTGCCTGGAGTCCAGGGACCGGGGAGCTGTTTTTT.

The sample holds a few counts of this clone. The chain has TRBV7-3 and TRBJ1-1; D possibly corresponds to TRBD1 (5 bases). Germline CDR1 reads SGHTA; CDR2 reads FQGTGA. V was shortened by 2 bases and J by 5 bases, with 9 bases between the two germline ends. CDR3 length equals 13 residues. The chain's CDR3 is CASSLDSRTEAFF. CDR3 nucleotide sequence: TGTGCCAGCAGCTTAGACAGTCGGACTGAAGCTTTCTTT.

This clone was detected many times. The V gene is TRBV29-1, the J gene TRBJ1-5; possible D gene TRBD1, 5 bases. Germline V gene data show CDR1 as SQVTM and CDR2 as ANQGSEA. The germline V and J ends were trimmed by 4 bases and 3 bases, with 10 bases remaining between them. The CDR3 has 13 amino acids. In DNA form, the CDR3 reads TGCAGCGTTGGGGGCGGATACAATCAGCCCCAGCATTTT. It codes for CSVGGGYNQPQHF. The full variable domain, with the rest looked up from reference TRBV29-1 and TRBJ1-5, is SAVISQKPSRDICQRGTSLTIQCQVDSQVTMMFWYRQQPGQSLTLIATANQGSEATYESGFVIDKFPISRPNLTFSTLTVSNMSPEDSSIYLCSVGGGYNQPQHFGDGTRLSIL.

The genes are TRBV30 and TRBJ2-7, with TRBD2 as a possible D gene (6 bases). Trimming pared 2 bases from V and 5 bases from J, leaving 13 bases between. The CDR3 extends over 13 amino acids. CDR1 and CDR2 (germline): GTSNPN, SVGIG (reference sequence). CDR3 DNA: TGTGCCTGGAGTCAACTAGCCAGGGACGAGCAGTACTTC. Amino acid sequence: CAWSQLARDEQYF.

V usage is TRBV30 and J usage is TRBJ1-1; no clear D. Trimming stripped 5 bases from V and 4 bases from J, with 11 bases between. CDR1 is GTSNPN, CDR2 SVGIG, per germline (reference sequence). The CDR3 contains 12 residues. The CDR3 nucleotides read TGTGCCTGGGGCCCTAGCGGCACTGAAGCTTTCTTT. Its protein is CAWGPSGTEAFF.

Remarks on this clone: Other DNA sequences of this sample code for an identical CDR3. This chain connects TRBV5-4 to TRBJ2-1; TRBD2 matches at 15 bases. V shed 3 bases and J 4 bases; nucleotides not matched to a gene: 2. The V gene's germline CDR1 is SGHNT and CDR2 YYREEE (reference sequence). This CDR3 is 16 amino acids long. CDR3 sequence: CASSSGTSGRYNEQFF. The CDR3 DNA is TGTGCCAGCAGCTCCGGGACTAGCGGGAGGTACAATGAGCAGTTCTTC.

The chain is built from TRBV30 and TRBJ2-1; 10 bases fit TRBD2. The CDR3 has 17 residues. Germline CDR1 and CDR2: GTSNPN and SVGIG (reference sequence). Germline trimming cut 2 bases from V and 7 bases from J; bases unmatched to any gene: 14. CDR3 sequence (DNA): TGTGCCTGGAGTCGACCCGGGCTAGCGGGAGCTCTTAATGAGCAGTTCTTC. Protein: CAWSRPGLAGALNEQFF.

CDR3 protein: CASLGTWADQPQHF. The CDR3, as DNA: TGTGCCTCCCTAGGGACATGGGCCGACCAGCCCCAGCATTTT. This chain links TRBV28 with TRBJ1-5; TRBD1 is a possible D gene (6 bases). V lost 11 bases and J lost 7, with 21 bases in between. The CDR3 is 14 residues long. The V gene's germline CDR1 is MDHEN and CDR2 SYDVKM.

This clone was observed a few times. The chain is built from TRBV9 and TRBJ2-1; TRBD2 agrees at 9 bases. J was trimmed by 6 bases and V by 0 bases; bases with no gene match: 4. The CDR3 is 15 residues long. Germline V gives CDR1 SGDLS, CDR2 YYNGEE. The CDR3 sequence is CASSVVSGSFNEQFF. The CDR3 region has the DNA TGTGCCAGCAGCGTAGTTAGCGGGAGTTTCAATGAGCAGTTCTTC.

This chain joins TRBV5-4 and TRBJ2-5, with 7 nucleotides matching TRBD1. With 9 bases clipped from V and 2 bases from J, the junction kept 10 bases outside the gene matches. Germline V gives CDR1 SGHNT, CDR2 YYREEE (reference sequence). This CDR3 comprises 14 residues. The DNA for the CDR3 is TGTGCCACCCACACTAGACAGGGACAAGAGACCCAGTACTTC. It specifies CATHTRQGQETQYF.

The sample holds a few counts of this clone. Written as DNA, the CDR3 is TGTGCCAGCAGCAGAATGGACAGGTCTAATGAAAAACTGTTTTTT. It specifies CASSRMDRSNEKLFF. V gene TRBV9 combines with J gene TRBJ1-4; 7 nucleotides line up with TRBD1. The CDR3 extends over 15 amino acids. Per the germline V gene, CDR1 is SGDLS and CDR2 is YYNGEE. V was pared by 4 bases and J by 3 bases, with 6 bases of the junction left unmatched.

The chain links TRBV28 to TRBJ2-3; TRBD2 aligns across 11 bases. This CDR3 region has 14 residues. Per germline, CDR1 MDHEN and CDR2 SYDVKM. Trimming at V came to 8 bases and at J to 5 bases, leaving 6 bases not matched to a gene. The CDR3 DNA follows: TGTGCCAGCGAGACTAGCGGGACTGAAGATACGCAGTATTTT. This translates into CASETSGTEDTQYF.